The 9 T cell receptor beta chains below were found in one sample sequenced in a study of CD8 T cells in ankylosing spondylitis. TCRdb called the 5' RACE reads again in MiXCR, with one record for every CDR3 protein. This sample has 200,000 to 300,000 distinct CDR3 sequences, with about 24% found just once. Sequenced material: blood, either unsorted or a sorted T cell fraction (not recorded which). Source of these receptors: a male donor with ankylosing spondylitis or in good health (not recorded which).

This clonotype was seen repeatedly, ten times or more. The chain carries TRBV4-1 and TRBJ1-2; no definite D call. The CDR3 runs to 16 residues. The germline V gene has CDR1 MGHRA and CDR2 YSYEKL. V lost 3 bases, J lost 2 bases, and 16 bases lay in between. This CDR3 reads CASSHATPGPNYGYTF. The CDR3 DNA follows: TGCGCCAGCAGCCACGCTACTCCGGGCCCAAACTATGGCTACACCTTC.

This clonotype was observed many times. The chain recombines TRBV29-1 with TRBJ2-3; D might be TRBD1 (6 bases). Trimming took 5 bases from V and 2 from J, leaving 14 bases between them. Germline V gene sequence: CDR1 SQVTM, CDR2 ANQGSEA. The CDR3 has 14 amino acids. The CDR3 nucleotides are TGCAGCGTTCCTTCAGGGGTCCCCACAGATACGCAGTATTTT. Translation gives CSVPSGVPTDTQYF.

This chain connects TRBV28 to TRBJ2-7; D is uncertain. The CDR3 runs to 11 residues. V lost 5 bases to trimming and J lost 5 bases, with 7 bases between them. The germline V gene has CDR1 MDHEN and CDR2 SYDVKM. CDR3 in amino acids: CASSNGNEQYF. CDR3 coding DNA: TGTGCCAGCAGTAATGGTAACGAGCAGTACTTC. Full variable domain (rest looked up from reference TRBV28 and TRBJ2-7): DVKVTQSSRYLVKRTGEKVFLECVQDMDHENMFWYRQDPGLGLRLIYFSYDVKMKEKGDIPEGYSVSREKKERFSLILESASTNQTSMYLCASSNGNEQYFGPGTRLTVT.

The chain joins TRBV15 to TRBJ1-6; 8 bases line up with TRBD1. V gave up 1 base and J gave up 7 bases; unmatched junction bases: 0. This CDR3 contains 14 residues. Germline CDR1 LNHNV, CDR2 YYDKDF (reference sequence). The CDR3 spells CATSRGTGNSPLHF. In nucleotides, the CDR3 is TGTGCCACCAGCAGAGGGACAGGGAATTCACCCCTCCACTTT.

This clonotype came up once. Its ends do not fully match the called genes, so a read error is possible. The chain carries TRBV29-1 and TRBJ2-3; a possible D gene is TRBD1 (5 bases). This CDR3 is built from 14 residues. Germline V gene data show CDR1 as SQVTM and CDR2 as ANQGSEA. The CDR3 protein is CSVDGAGSTDTEYF. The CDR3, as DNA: TGCAGCGTTGATGGGGCAGGGTCCACAGATACGGAGTATTTT.

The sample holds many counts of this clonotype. CDR3 nucleotides: TGTGCCAGCAGTTCCAGACAGCCCGTCTCCTACGAGCAGTACTTC. Translating gives CASSSRQPVSYEQYF. This chain uses TRBV12-3 or TRBV12-4 with TRBJ2-7, with D perhaps TRBD1 (5 bases). V was cut by 4 bases and J by 0 bases, with 13 bases left in between. The CDR3 runs to 15 residues.

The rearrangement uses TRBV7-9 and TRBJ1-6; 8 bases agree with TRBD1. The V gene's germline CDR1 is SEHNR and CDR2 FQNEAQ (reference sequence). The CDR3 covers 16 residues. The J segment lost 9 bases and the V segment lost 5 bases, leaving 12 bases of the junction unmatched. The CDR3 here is CASSRATGQGFSPLHF. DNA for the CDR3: TGTGCCAGCAGCCGGGCGACCGGACAGGGATTTTCACCCCTCCACTTT.

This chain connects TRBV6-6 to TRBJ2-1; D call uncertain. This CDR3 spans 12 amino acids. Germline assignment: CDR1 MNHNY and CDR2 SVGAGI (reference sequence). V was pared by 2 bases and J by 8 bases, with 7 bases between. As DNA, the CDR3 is TGTGCCAGCAGTTACAGGGATGATGAGCAGTTCTTC. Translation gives CASSYRDDEQFF.

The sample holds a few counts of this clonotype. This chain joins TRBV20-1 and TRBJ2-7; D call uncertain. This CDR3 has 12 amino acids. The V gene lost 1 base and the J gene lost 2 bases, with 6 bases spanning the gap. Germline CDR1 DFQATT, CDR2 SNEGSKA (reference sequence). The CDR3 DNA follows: TGCAGTGCTAGAGTTACGACCTACGAGCAGTACTTC. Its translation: CSARVTTYEQYF.